This TCR beta chain derives from a study of T-cell reconstitution after alpha-beta-depleted transplantation in children. Preparation of the TCRbeta library involved a method that used unique molecular identifiers. In TCRdb, the PCR reads were re-called with MiXCR into one record per CDR3 protein. Altogether around 250,000 distinct CDR3 sequences are present, about a quarter being singletons, with the ten largest covering about 2.5%. This clonotype was counted at least ten times. This clonotype originated in a girl aged 2-10 years with Fanconi anemia, due to receive a stem cell transplant. The sample here was PBMCs, taken before TCRalphabeta/CD19-depleted stem cell transplant.

CDR3 sequence (DNA): TGCAGTGCTTGGGGGGTCTGGAATGAGCAGTTCTTC. Translated, it gives CSAWGVWNEQFF. This chain uses TRBV20-1 with TRBJ2-1; D is perhaps TRBD2 (6 bases). In germline, CDR1 is DFQATT, CDR2 SNEGSKA (reference sequence). V lost 5 bases and J lost 7, with 12 bases in between. The CDR3 has 12 residues.